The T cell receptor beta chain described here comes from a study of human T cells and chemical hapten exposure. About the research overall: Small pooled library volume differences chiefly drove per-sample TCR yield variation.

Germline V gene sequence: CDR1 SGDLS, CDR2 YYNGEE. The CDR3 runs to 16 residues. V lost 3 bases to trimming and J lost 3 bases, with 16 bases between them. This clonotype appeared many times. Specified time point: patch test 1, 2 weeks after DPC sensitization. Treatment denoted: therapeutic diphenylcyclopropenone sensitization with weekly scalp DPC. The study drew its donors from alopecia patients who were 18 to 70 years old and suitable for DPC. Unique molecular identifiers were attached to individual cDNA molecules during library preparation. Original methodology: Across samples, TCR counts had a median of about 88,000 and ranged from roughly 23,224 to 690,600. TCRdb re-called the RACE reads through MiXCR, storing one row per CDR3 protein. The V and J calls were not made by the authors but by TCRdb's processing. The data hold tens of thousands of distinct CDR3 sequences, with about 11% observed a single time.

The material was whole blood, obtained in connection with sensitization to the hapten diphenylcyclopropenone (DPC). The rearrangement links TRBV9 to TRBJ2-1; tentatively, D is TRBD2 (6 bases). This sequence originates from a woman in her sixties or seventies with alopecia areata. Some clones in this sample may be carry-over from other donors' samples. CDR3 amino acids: CASSATGGPNYNEQFF. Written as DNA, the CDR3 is TGTGCCAGCAGCGCCACCGGGGGACCAAACTACAATGAGCAGTTCTTC.